This note documents a single T cell receptor beta chain sequence. This record belongs to a study of CD8 T cells in Susac syndrome. Germline values: CDR1 SQVTM, CDR2 ANQGSEA. V was pared by 3 bases and J by 6 bases, with 2 bases of the junction left unmatched. This CDR3 is built from 11 residues. Random hexamers were used to reverse transcribe an amount of roughly 0.45 to 1 ug RNA. TCRdb re-called the immunoSEQ multiplex PCR reads with MiXCR, one entry per CDR3 protein. This table holds approximately 160,000 distinct CDR3 sequences, just over 90% found once. Sequencing used CD4+ T cells from PBMCs. The V gene is TRBV29-1, the J gene TRBJ2-7, with TRBD1 matching 7 bases. The TCR originated in a human donor in good health. The CDR3 nucleotides are TGCAGCGTTGACGCAGGGGGCGAGCAGTACTTC. Translated, it gives CSVDAGGEQYF.